This T cell receptor (beta chain) was retrieved from a study of chemoradiotherapy in HPV16-positive cancers (dated by TCRdb to about 2022). Regarding the study in general: Candidate HPV-specific T-cell clones and common TCR motifs were defined through functional T-cell assays on cells from a couple of HPV16-positive patients. Whether T-cell immunity against the HPV oncoproteins E6 and E7 changes during chemoradiotherapy and whether survival is affected by this immunity were examined in the study. The candidate HPV-specific TCRs and motifs were then tracked in TCR repertoires from 86 patients with HPV-related cancers. Study-wide findings and limitations: Only a couple of HPV16-positive patients were used to derive the functional definition of HPV-specific T cells, and the survival association was reported for HPV16-positive patients. Expansion of candidate HPV-specific clones and E7-related TCR motifs was observed in the tumor microenvironment during treatment, whereas no such expansion was observed for non-HPV-specific T cells. Among HPV16-positive patients, expansion of HPV-responsive T cells during chemoradiotherapy was associated with better recurrence-free survival.

Repertoires were sampled repeatedly over the course of chemoradiotherapy so that clonal expansion in the tumor microenvironment could be followed. Trimming leaves V shorter by 3 bases and J shorter by 5 bases, with the junction holding 2 bases beyond the gene matches. There are 13 amino acids in the CDR3, from cysteine to phenylalanine inclusive. CDR3 DNA is the only sequence kept; it has 39 bases, read in frame from the first base. CDR1 KGHSH and CDR2 LQKENI are derived from the germline V gene. Library generation was performed with the immunoSEQ multiplex PCR assay. Here the immuneACCESS table is served through TCRdb, limited to in-frame sequences with V and J called. Missing clones are a known gap in these copies; in checked studies unresolved V genes cover under half, and the rest lacks a known reason. The sample includes 13,000 to 15,000 clones, with 80% to 90% observed a single time. 3.5% of the sample is held by the ten biggest clonotypes.

This clone occurred once. Which antigen it targets is not known. Per-base quality was not reported, and no clone a single base away is much larger than it. The sequence links TRBV18 to TRBJ2-5; 8 central bases correspond to TRBD2. The sequencing used blood, collected from a patient who underwent chemoradiotherapy. This sequence was found in a human donor with HPV-associated anogenital cancer. In nucleotides, the sequence is TGTGCCAGCTCACCGGGACTAGTTGAGACCCAGTACTTC. Its translation reads: CASSPGLVETQYF.